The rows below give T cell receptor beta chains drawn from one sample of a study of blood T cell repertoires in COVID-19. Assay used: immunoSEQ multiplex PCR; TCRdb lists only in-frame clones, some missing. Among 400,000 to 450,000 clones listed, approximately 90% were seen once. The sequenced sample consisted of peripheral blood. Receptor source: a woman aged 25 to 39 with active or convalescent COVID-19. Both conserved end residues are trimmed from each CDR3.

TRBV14,ASSQRPGGTDTQY
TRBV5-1,ASSLDSGMNTEAF
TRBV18,ASSPGQTTIEQF
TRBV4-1,ASSHPGQPSYGYT
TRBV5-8,ASSRGRGEAF
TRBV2,ASSEAQLTAKSSYNSPLH
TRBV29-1,SGERDSEGYT
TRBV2,ASSQSTSGDTQY
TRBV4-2,ASSQDLAGVETQY
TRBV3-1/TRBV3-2,ASSQVGGGNSKQY
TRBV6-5,ASTEARNTEAF
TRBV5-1,ASSLERAGYT
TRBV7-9,ASSPRGPDTQY
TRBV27,ASSSPSGGRGSYNEQF
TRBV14,ASSQGRGTYEQY
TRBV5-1,ASSLNTHPGELF
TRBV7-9,ASSLRGLAFNEQF
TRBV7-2,ASSLDQNNEQF
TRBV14,ASSQFLRQGNSPLH
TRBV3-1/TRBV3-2,ASSQDVIRGDNTGELF
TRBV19,ASRIPGTGQLNTEAF
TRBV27,ASSSRTGKTNYGYT
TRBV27,ASSQIAGRVETQY
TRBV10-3,AIMRGQGSNYGYT
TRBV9,ASSGLAGRETQY
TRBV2,ASGDRVNNQPQH
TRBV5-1,ASSGGQGAYGYT
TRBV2,ASRGTGSSPYEQF
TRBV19,ASSTTWTGEENTIY
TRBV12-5,ASKSGGVYEQY
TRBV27,ASSFQGVASEQY
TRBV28,ASWGQDYGYT
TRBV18,ASSPPGQGNVYGYT
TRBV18,ASSPTGGGDTQY
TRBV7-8,ASGATSGGAGTRETQY
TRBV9,ASSVAQGTGGEKLF
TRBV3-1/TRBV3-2,ASSQDSQETQY
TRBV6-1,ASSVGQAWPKGGGYT
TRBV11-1,ASSRRTGEDGELF
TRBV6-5,AGASTLGQY
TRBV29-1,SGLQGGEQY